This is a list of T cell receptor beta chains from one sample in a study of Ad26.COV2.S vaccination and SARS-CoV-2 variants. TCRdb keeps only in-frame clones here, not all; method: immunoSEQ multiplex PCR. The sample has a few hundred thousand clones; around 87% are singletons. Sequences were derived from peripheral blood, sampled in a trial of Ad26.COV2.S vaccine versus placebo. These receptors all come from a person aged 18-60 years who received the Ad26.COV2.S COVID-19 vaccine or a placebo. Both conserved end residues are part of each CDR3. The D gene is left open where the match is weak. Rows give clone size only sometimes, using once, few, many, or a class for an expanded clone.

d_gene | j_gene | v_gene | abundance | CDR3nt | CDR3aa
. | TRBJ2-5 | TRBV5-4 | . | TGTGCCAGCAGCCCGAGCCCCCCGGGACACCAAGAGACCCAGTACTTC | CASSPSPPGHQETQYF
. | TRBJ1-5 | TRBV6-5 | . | TGTGCCAGCGGGCCGGAGGGGCGACAGCCCCAGCATTTT | CASGPEGRQPQHF
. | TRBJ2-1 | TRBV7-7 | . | TGTGCTAGCAGCAAAGGGGCAGGAGCCTACAATGAGCAGTTCTTC | CASSKGAGAYNEQFF
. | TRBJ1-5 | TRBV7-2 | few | TGTGCCAGCAGCTTAGCGGGAACTCAGCCCCAGCATTTT | CASSLAGTQPQHF
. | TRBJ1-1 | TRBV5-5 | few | TGTGCCAGCAGTCGTCCGGGGGCGCGGAGGAACACTGAAGCTTTCTTT | CASSRPGARRNTEAFF
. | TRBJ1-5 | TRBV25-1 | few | TGTGCCAACGGGGCAGAAAGCAATCAGCCCCAGCATTTT | CANGAESNQPQHF
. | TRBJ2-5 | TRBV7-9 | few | TGTGCCAGCAGCTTATGGGGGCTCGGGGAGACCCAGTACTTC | CASSLWGLGETQYF
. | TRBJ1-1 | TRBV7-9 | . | TGTGCCAGCAGCTTAGCGGGAACTGAAGCTTTCTTT | CASSLAGTEAFF
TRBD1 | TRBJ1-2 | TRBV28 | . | TGTGCCAGCACCGAGGGACAGGACTATGGCTACACCTTC | CASTEGQDYGYTF
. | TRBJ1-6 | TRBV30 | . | TGTGCCTGGATAAGGTGGGGTAGCTCCTATAATTCACCCCTCCACTTT | CAWIRWGSSYNSPLHF
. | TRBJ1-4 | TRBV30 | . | TGTGCCTGGAGTGTACTTGGTGGTGAAAAACTGTTTTTT | CAWSVLGGEKLFF
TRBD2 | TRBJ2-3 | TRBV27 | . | TGTGCCAGCAGTTTAAATCCGGGGGAGGGCCATGTTACGCAGTATTTT | CASSLNPGEGHVTQYF
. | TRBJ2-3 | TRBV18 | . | TGTGCCACAACAGTGCACCCAACAGATACGCAGTATTTT | CATTVHPTDTQYF
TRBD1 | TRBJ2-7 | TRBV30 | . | TGTGCCTGGACTCCGGGACAGGGAAACTACGAGCAGTACTTC | CAWTPGQGNYEQYF
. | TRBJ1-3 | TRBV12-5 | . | TGTGCTAGTCTGGGGGAAGGAGGAAACACCATATATTTT | CASLGEGGNTIYF
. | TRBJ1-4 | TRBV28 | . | TGTGCCAGCACGGGGGGCCGGACCACCACTAATGAAAAACTGTTTTTT | CASTGGRTTTNEKLFF
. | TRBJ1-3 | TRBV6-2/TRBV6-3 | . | TGTGCCAGCAGTTACGAGGGGACTGGAAACACCATATATTTT | CASSYEGTGNTIYF
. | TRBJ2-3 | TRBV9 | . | TGTGCCAGCAGCCAGGAAGGGGGGGCCGATACGCAGTATTTT | CASSQEGGADTQYF